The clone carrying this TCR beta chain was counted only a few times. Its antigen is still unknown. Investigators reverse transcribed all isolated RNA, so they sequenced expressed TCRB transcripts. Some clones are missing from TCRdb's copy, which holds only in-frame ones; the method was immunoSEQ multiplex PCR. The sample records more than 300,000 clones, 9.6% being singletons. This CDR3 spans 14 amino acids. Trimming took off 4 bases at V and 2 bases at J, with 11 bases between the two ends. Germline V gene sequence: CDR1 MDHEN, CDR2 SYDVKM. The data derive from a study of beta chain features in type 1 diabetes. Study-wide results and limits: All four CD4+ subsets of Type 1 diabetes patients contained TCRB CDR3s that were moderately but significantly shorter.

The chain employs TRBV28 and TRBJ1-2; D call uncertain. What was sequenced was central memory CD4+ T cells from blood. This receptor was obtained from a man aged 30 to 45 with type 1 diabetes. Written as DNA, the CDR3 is TGTGCCAGCAGTTCACCAGACTACAACTATGGCTACACCTTC. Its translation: CASSSPDYNYGYTF.